This TCR beta chain was identified during a study of cytomegalovirus exposure and HLA in healthy donors. Notes on this clone: Its antigen is undetermined.

PCR was performed using 60 Vbeta and 13 Jbeta primers. Assay used: immunoSEQ multiplex PCR; TCRdb lists only in-frame clones, some missing. Among 150,000 to 200,000 clones listed, roughly three quarters were seen once. Study-wide results and caveats: Later analysis revealed greater clonal expansion in HLA-associated TCR beta chains than in equally common others.

Donors were ostensibly healthy at sampling, although undocumented immune exposures were probable. Specimen: PBMCs. The TCR sequence derives from a woman in her thirties in good health and CMV-seropositive.

The CDR3 nucleotides read TGTGCCAGCAGCTTCCAGGGGGCTCGGGAGACCCAGTACTTC. As protein: CASSFQGARETQYF. The genes are TRBV11-2 and TRBJ2-5; TRBD1 matches at 8 bases. CDR3 size: 14 residues. The V segment lost 3 bases and the J segment 5 bases; nucleotides outside the gene matches: 5. Germline CDR1 and CDR2: SGHAT and FQNNGV.